This record covers a single T cell receptor beta chain. This record belongs to a study of CD4 T cells in relation to SARS-CoV-2 and coronaviruses. This CDR3 spans 14 amino acids. Looked up from germline, CDR1 is LGHNA and CDR2 is YNFKEQ. V was trimmed by 4 bases and J by 0 bases, leaving 7 bases between them. This table comes from immunoSEQ multiplex PCR, and its TCRdb copy is limited to in-frame clones, with some not included. The table lists approximately 64,000 clones, over 90% of them singletons. CD4+ T cells from unexposed donors were obtained before the COVID-19 pandemic (2011-2018). The J gene is TRBJ2-1, the V gene TRBV4-2; D is ambiguous. The clonotype was recovered from a human donor in good health. Input material: naive CD4+ T cells from PBMCs. Sample subset: naive CD4+ T cells isolated by negative enrichment. The CDR3 loop is CASSRESSYNEQFF. For the CDR3, the DNA is TGTGCCAGCAGCCGTGAGAGCTCCTACAATGAGCAGTTCTTC.